The rows below give T cell receptor beta chains drawn from one sample of a study of blood T cell repertoires in COVID-19. Produced via immunoSEQ multiplex PCR; TCRdb's table is partial and in-frame only. Among approximately 290,000 clones listed, about nine tenths were seen once. Sequencing was done on a sample of peripheral blood. These TCRs come from a man aged 18 to 29 with active or convalescent COVID-19. The CDR3 runs from the conserved cysteine through the conserved F or W. Each record gives: D gene, V gene, clone size, J gene, CDR3 DNA, CDR3 protein. A D gene is named only where the DNA matches it firmly. Only part of the rows carry a size: once, few, many, or a class if the clone is expanded.

-	TRBV4-1	-	TRBJ1-2	TGCGCCAGCAGCCAAGTTGAGGGAAACTATGGCTACACCTTC	CASSQVEGNYGYTF
-	TRBV12-2	-	TRBJ2-5	TGTGCAAGGGGGGGGCTAGTAGAGACCCAGTACTTC	CARGGLVETQYF
-	TRBV6-5	-	TRBJ1-1	TGTGCCAGCACCACAGGGTCAAGGTTTACTGAAGCTTTCTTT	CASTTGSRFTEAFF
-	TRBV20-1	-	TRBJ1-2	TGCAGTGCTAGAGATCTCGGACAAAACACCTTC	CSARDLGQNTF
-	TRBV11-2	once	TRBJ2-1	TGTGCCAGCAGCGTCGGTTCGGGTTTTGTGCAGTTCTTC	CASSVGSGFVQFF
-	TRBV5-1	-	TRBJ2-3	TGCGCCAGCAGCGTGAGCCACACAGATACGCAGTATTTT	CASSVSHTDTQYF
-	TRBV27	-	TRBJ2-7	TGTGCCAGCAGTTTAGGGGGCTTGGACGAGCAGTACTTC	CASSLGGLDEQYF
-	TRBV7-9	-	TRBJ1-4	TGTGCCAGCAGCTACACAGGGTTGGGAAGCGAAAAACTGTTTTTT	CASSYTGLGSEKLFF
-	TRBV21-1	-	TRBJ1-5	TGTGCCAGCAGCGATCCCGGGACAGGGTTTGTTGATAGCAATCAGCCCCAGCATTTT	CASSDPGTGFVDSNQPQHF
TRBD2	TRBV6-5	once	TRBJ2-3	TGTGCCAGCAGTTACCACAACGGGGGGTTGGCAGATACGCAGTATTTT	CASSYHNGGLADTQYF
-	TRBV4-1	once	TRBJ2-7	TGCGCCAGCAGCCAAGATATCGAGGGCTCCTACGAGCAGTACTTC	CASSQDIEGSYEQYF
-	TRBV27	once	TRBJ2-5	TGTGCCAGCAGTCCTAGTATCAGGACACAACAAGAGACCCAGTACTTC	CASSPSIRTQQETQYF
-	TRBV7-8	once	TRBJ2-1	TGTGCCAGCAGCTCCCCCACGGATGAGCAGTTCTTC	CASSSPTDEQFF
-	TRBV7-2	once	TRBJ2-1	TGTGCCAGCAGCTTAGCCGGCTACTCGGGGAATGAGCAGTTCTTC	CASSLAGYSGNEQFF
TRBD2	TRBV7-9	-	TRBJ2-1	TGTGCCAGCAGCCCGCGGACTAGCTTCGTTTACAATGAGCAGTTCTTC	CASSPRTSFVYNEQFF
-	TRBV4-3	-	TRBJ2-2	TGCGCCAGCACCTCGGGGGAAACCATAGGGGAGCTGTTTTTT	CASTSGETIGELFF
TRBD2	TRBV14	few	TRBJ2-7	TGTGCCAGCAGCCAAAGACTAGCGGGCCCCTACGAGCAGTACTTC	CASSQRLAGPYEQYF
-	TRBV7-9	-	TRBJ2-3	TGTGCCAGCAGCTTACAAGGCGGTCGAGGGGATACGCAGTATTTT	CASSLQGGRGDTQYF
-	TRBV6-6	-	TRBJ1-2	TGTGCCAGCAGTTACGGTGACAGGATCGACGGCTACACCTTC	CASSYGDRIDGYTF
TRBD1	TRBV5-6	once	TRBJ2-7	TGTGCCAGCAGCTTCGTGACAGGGGGCGCTGAGCAGTACTTC	CASSFVTGGAEQYF
TRBD2	TRBV10-1	few	TRBJ2-7	TGCGCCAGCGTCGGTAGCGGGGCCCCCTACGAGCAGTACTTC	CASVGSGAPYEQYF
-	TRBV9	-	TRBJ2-7	TGTGCCAGCAGCGTTTCCCCGACAGGAGCACGCTACGAGCAGTACTTC	CASSVSPTGARYEQYF
TRBD1	TRBV19	-	TRBJ2-7	TGTGCCAGTAGTACAGCCGGGACAGGGTTCTCGCCCTACGAGCAGTACTTC	CASSTAGTGFSPYEQYF
-	TRBV2	-	TRBJ2-6	TGTGCCAGCAGTGAAGGAGGGTACGGGGCCAACGTCCTGACTTTC	CASSEGGYGANVLTF
TRBD1	TRBV7-9	-	TRBJ2-7	TGTGCCAGCAGCTCCCAGGGGGATGGGGGCGAGCAGTACTTC	CASSSQGDGGEQYF
TRBD2	TRBV10-1	-	TRBJ2-1	TGCGCCAGCAGTGATCCGGGACTAGCGAACAATGAGCAGTTCTTC	CASSDPGLANNEQFF
TRBD1	TRBV18	-	TRBJ2-1	TGTGCCAGCTCACTCTCTCAAACCGGGACAGGATTAAGTGAGCAGTTCTTC	CASSLSQTGTGLSEQFF
-	TRBV18	-	TRBJ2-7	TGTGCCAGCTCACCGGGGGGACCACCCTACGAGCAGTACTTC	CASSPGGPPYEQYF
-	TRBV5-5	-	TRBJ1-1	TGTGCCAGCAGCCCGACGGGGGGATGGACTGAAGCTTTCTTT	CASSPTGGWTEAFF
-	TRBV6-5	-	TRBJ2-5	TGTGCCAGCAGCGGACCGGGGGACCAAGAGACCCAGTACTTC	CASSGPGDQETQYF
TRBD2	TRBV27	-	TRBJ2-7	TGTGCCAGCAGTTTTGAGGGAGGGCTCGACGAGCAGTACTTC	CASSFEGGLDEQYF